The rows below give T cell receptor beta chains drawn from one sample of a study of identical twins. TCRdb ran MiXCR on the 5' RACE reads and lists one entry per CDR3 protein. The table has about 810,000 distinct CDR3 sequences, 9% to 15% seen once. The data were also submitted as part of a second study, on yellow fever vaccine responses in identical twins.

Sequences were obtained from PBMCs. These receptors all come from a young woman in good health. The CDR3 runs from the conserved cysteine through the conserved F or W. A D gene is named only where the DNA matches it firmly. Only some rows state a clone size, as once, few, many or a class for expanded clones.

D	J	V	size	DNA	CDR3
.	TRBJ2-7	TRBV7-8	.	TGTGCCAGCAGCCAGAGGTGGGGGACAACTACAGAACAGTACTTC	CASSQRWGTTTEQYF
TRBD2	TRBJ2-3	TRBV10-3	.	TGTGCCATCAGTGAGGGAACTAGCGATTTTTACACAGATACGCAGTATTTT	CAISEGTSDFYTDTQYF
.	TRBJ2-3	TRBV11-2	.	TGTGCCAGCAGCCTCCTCTTAGGACTCTCAGATACGCAGTATTTT	CASSLLLGLSDTQYF
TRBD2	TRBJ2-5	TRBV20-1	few	TGCAGTGCTAGAGATCTTGGCGGGGGCCAAGAGACCCAGTACTTC	CSARDLGGGQETQYF
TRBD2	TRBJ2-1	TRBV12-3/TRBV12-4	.	TGTGCCAGCAGTCCCCCGACTAGCGGCTCCTACAATGAGCAGTTCTTC	CASSPPTSGSYNEQFF
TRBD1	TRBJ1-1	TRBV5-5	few	TGTGCCAGCAGCTCGGACAGGGGTTATACTGAAGCTTTCTTT	CASSSDRGYTEAFF
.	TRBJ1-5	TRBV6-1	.	TGTGCCAGCACACCCGGGACACCAAATCAGCCCCAGCATTTT	CASTPGTPNQPQHF
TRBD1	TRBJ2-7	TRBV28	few	TGTGCCAGCAGTTGCCACGGACAGGGATTCGACGAGCAGTACTTC	CASSCHGQGFDEQYF
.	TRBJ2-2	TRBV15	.	TGTGCCACCAGCAGAGAGACGAGTCACGACGGGGAGCTGTTTTTT	CATSRETSHDGELFF
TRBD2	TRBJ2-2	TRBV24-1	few	TGTGCCACCAGTGACCATACTAGCGGGTTTACCGGGGAGCTGTTTTTT	CATSDHTSGFTGELFF
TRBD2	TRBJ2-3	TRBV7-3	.	TGTGCCAGCAGCAATAGCGGGAGGGCCACAGATACGCAGTATTTT	CASSNSGRATDTQYF
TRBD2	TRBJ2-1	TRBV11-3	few	TGTGCCAGCAGCCGTACTAGCGCCAATGAGCAGTTCTTC	CASSRTSANEQFF
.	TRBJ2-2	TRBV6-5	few	TGTGCCAGCAGCTATAAGACGGGACCGAACACCGGGGAGCTGTTTTTT	CASSYKTGPNTGELFF
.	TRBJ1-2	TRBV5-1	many	TGCGCCAGCAGCTTGGATCCGGGACGGAACTATGGCTACACCTTC	CASSLDPGRNYGYTF
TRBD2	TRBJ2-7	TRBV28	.	TGTGCCAGCAGTGATATATACTTAGCGGGGGACTACGAGCAGTACTTC	CASSDIYLAGDYEQYF